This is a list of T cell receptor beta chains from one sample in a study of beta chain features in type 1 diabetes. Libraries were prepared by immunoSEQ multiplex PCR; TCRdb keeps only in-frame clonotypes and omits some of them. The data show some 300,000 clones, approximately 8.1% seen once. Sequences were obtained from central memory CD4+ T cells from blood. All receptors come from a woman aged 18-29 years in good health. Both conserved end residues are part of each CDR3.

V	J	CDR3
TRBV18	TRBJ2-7	CASSLWTSKSYEQYF
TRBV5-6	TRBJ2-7	CASSSRRKLGSSYEQYF
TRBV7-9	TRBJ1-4	CASSQGKGRSNEKLFF
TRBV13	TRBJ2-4	CASSLTPREGLIAKNIQYF
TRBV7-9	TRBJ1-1	CASSLVSGGDTEAFF
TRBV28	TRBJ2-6	CASKGGTSGANVLTF
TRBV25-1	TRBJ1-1	CASRVPGGTEAFF
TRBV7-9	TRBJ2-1	CASSLGGAYEQFF
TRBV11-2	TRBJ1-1	CASSLVQLMNTEAFF
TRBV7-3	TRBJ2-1	CASSLSSYNEQFF
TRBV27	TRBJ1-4	CASSLTGISRKLFF
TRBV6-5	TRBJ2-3	CASSPQQAADTQYF
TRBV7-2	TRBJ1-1	CASSLGLRSTEAFF
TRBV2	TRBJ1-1	CASSSVRPGQGSAFF
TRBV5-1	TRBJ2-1	CASSLMPGNEQFF
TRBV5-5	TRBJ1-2	CASSFQVNYGYTF
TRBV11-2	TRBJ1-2	CASSSWPRGRDYGYTF
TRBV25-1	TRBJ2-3	CASSVGTDTQYF
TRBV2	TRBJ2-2	CASSEVAQSAGELFF
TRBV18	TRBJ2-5	CASSPSQGARETQYF
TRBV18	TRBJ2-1	CASSPRGGAVSNEQFF
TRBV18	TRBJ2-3	CASSPGTGNADTQYF
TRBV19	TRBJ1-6	CASRADRKDNSPLHF
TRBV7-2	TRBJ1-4	CASSLPGGEKLFF
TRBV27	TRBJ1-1	CASSLWKQANTEAFF
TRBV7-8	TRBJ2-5	CASSARDRIKETQYF
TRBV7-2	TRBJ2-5	CASSPRLQETQYF
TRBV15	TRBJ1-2	CATSRDFSLGGGGYTF
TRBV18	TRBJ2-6	CASSPVPGANVLTF
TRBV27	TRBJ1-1	CASSSTAYTEAFF
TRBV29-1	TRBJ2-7	CSATDRDEQYF
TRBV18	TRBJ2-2	CASSPRGLGGELFF
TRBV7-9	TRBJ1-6	CASSLEGNSPLHF
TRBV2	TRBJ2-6	CASSEYSSLAGANVLTF
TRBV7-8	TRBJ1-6	CASSLQEAQSPLHF
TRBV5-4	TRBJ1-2	CASSPRGQSLYGYTF
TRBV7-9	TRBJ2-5	CASSLNHGETQYF
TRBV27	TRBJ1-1	CASSSRVWTEAFF
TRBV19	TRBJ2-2	CASAQGLAGGRDTGELFF
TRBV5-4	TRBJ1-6	CASSLESMRGKALHF
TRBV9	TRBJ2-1	CASSAPRSSAGDYNEQFF
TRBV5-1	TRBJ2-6	CASSLGASGANVLTF
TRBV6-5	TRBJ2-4	CASSLGPKNIQYF
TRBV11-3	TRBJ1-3	CASSTPGGSGNTIYF
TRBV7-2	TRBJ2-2	CASRPTVTGELFF
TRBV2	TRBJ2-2	CATRGRILNTGELFF
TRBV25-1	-	CASSPRSGEGNYEQYF
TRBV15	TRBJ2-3	CATSRVTGDTQYF
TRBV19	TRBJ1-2	CASKGIHLYGYTF
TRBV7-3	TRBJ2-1	CASSFSGTSGKYNEQFF
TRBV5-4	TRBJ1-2	CASSITGTGNDGYTF
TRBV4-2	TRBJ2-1	CASSLAVLAGSSSYNEQFF
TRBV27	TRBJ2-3	CATRGLSTDTQYF